This T cell receptor (beta chain) appears in the sequencing data of a study of neurological immune-mediated disorders. Germline CDR1 MNHEY, CDR2 SMNVEV (reference sequence). The CDR3 contains 17 residues. Trimming took 0 bases from V and 3 from J, leaving 18 bases between them. The time point was: longitudinal time-point 3. Synthesis of cDNA used 5'RACE (with 10-nucleotide random UMIs). TCRdb called the 5' RACE reads again in MiXCR, with one record for every CDR3 protein. Of roughly 100,000 distinct CDR3 sequences listed, 10% to 12% are singletons. Study-wide results and limits: While HTLV-1-associated myelopathy showed the greatest TCR clonal expansion, multiple sclerosis showed the least, falling below healthy controls. No CDR3 amino acid sequences recurred among expanded clones across subjects, suggesting private repertoires in all groups.

Ten or more counts support this clonotype. Its antigen is unidentified. The sequenced sample was PBMCs. This sequence was found in a female donor with HTLV-1-associated myelopathy (HAM/TSP). The rearrangement uses TRBV27 and TRBJ2-7; D perhaps matches TRBD2 (7 bases). CDR3 in DNA: TGTGCCAGCAGTTTATCGTTTTTGGGGGGGGCGATCTACGAGCAGTACTTC. Translating gives CASSLSFLGGAIYEQYF.